This T cell receptor (beta chain) was retrieved from a study of blood T cell repertoires in COVID-19. Using immunoSEQ multiplex PCR, the repertoire was profiled, and TCRdb retains in-frame clones only, with some absent. Among 150,000 to 200,000 clones listed, about four fifths were seen once. This clone has only one observation. The V gene lost 0 bases and the J gene lost 0 bases, with 12 bases spanning the gap. Germline V CDR1 and CDR2: LGHNA, YNFKEQ. CDR3 length: 17 residues. The receptor was derived from a woman aged 55-70 years who had recovered from COVID-19. The V and J genes are TRBV4-2 and TRBJ1-3, with D perhaps matching TRBD1 (6 bases). Sequencing used PBMCs or T cells enriched from blood (not recorded which). DNA of the CDR3: TGTGCCAGCAGCCAAGATCCCACAGGGCTCTCTGGAAACACCATATATTTT. Protein sequence: CASSQDPTGLSGNTIYF.